This T cell receptor beta chain was captured in a study of shared clonotypes between healthy human individuals. Sequencing of unsorted PBMC DNA was carried out using ten immunoSEQ deep assay plates. Per the authors' pipeline: As immunoSEQ supplied junction-only sequences (without quality scores), filtering differed. Generated by immunoSEQ multiplex PCR, the TCRdb table keeps only in-frame clones and is missing some. V and J calls and clone size are copied from that table; D and trimming were computed from the DNA. Altogether 450,000 to 600,000 clones are present, about four fifths being singletons, with the ten largest covering 13%. This CDR3 contains 17 residues. The germline V gene encodes CDR1 MDHEN and CDR2 SYDVKM. V lost 7 bases and J 2 bases, leaving 21 bases between the germline ends. Study observations and caveats: Few donors limited the genetic and exposure-history diversity represented.

Notes on this clone: Its antigen remains unidentified.

Adults of Caucasian background living in Nashville, Tennessee made up all donors. The gene calls are TRBV28 and TRBJ2-4, with a weak D call TRBD2 (6 bases). This sequence originates from a woman aged 40-49 years in good health. Some clones in this sample may be carry-over from other donors' samples. The sample was PBMCs. The CDR3 reads CASTLRAGSVSKNIQYF. CDR3 sequence (DNA): TGTGCCAGCACCTTAAGAGCCGGGAGTGTCTCCAAAAACATTCAGTACTTC.